The 17 T cell receptor beta chains presented below share a single source sample, sequenced in a study of Tregs in tolerant kidney transplant recipients. Assay used: immunoSEQ multiplex PCR; TCRdb lists only in-frame clones, some missing. The sample's table shows tens of thousands of clones. The source was CD4+ T cells from blood, collected before the transplant. All receptors derive from a human donor who received a combined kidney and bone marrow transplant.

The sequenced part of the CDR3 DNA is TGTGCCAGCTCACCGGAAGGGCTACAGGGGGAGACC. Protein product: CASSPEGLQGET. The entire CDR3 protein is CASSPEGLQGETQYF. This rearrangement joins TRBV18 to TRBJ2-5; 7 bases are a match to TRBD1. The sequenced fragment ends 3 residues before the CDR3 boundary, so the rest is inferred from the germline J gene. This CDR3 comprises 15 residues. The J segment lost 5 bases and the V segment lost 3 bases, leaving 9 bases of the junction unmatched. Germline-derived CDR1 and CDR2 are KGHSH and LQKENI.

Details on this clone: The read stops 3 residues short of the end of the CDR3; the missing end is completed from the germline J gene. The chain uses TRBV6-2 or TRBV6-3 and TRBJ2-1, with TRBD2 as a possible D gene (6 bases). The V gene lost 5 bases and the J gene lost 0 bases, with 14 bases spanning the gap. Germline CDR1 and CDR2: MNHEY and SVGEGT. CDR3 length: 16 residues. The CDR3 loop is CASSGLGGSSYNEQFF. The CDR3 bases that were read are TGTGCCAGCAGTGGCTTGGGGGGAAGCTCCTACAATGAG.

Note on this clone: The read terminates 3 residues before the CDR3 end, so the remaining end is supplied by the germline J gene. This rearrangement joins TRBV23-1 to TRBJ1-2; 10 bases fit TRBD1. TRBV23-1 has ORF status, its function being uncertain. This CDR3 is 14 amino acids long. Germline trimming cut 7 bases from V and 6 bases from J; bases unmatched to any gene: 8. CDR3 amino acids: CASTKSGTGDGYTF. The part of the CDR3 DNA that was read is TGCGCCAGCACCAAATCCGGGACAGGGGATGGC.

Notes on this clone: The read terminates 3 residues before the CDR3 end, so the remaining end is supplied by the germline J gene. The chain joins TRBV7-9 to TRBJ2-7, with unresolved D. The CDR3 covers 14 residues. The germline CDR1 and CDR2 sequences are SEHNR and FQNEAQ (reference sequence). V shed 1 base and J shed 6 bases, with 13 bases lying between them. The DNA read from the CDR3 is TGTGCCAGCAGCTTAGGTGAGGTCTCGGGCGAG. This sequence encodes CASSLGEVSGE. The entire CDR3 protein is CASSLGEVSGEQYF.

Comments on this clone: The CDR3 extends 3 residues past the end of the read, so its final part is completed from the germline J gene. This chain connects TRBV19 to TRBJ2-5, with TRBD2 matching 13 bases. This CDR3 contains 17 residues. After removal of 6 bases from V and 2 bases from J, the junction contained 9 bases not matched to a gene. Germline V CDR1 and CDR2: LNHDA, SQIVND (reference sequence). CDR3 residues: CASRSRLAGGLQETQYF. The part of the CDR3 DNA that was read is TGTGCCAGTAGGTCTCGACTAGCGGGGGGACTTCAAGAGACC.

A remark on this clone: The read terminates 3 residues before the CDR3 end, so the remaining end is supplied by the germline J gene. The chain uses TRBV2 and TRBJ2-5; 7 bases map to TRBD2. Looked up from germline, CDR1 is SNHLY and CDR2 is FYNNEI. The V segment lost 8 bases and the J segment 5 bases; nucleotides outside the gene matches: 8. CDR3 length: 13 amino acids. The DNA read from the CDR3 is TGTGCCAGCCTACGGGGGGAGGAGGAGACC. It codes for CASLRGEEET. The whole CDR3 sequence reads CASLRGEEETQYF.

As regards this clone: Coverage ceases 3 residues before the CDR3 finishes, and the germline J gene fills in the end. The rearrangement joins TRBV7-2 to TRBJ2-5, with 12 bases matching TRBD2. CDR1 is SGHTA, CDR2 FQGNSA, per germline. This CDR3 comprises 15 residues. Losses at the gene ends were 5 bases for V and 5 bases for J; bases not matched to a gene: 6. The DNA read from the CDR3 is TGTGCCAGCAGCCTGACTAGCGGGAGAGTGGAGACC. Its protein is CASSLTSGRVET. The entire CDR3 protein reads CASSLTSGRVETQYF.

In regard to this clone: The read stops 3 residues short of the end of the CDR3; the missing end is completed from the germline J gene. The chain combines TRBV7-8 with TRBJ1-2; a weak D match, TRBD1 (6 bases). The CDR3 has 12 amino acids. Germline V lookup: CDR1 SGHVS, CDR2 FQNEAQ. Here the CDR3 reads CASSETGPGYTF. CDR3 DNA (partial): TGTGCCAGCAGTGAAACAGGGCCCGGC.

Worth noting for this clone: Coverage ceases 3 residues before the CDR3 finishes, and the germline J gene fills in the end. This chain links TRBV5-1 with TRBJ2-7, with D perhaps matching TRBD2 (5 bases). Trimming left V 0 bases short and J 0 bases short, with 10 bases between. The CDR3 totals 15 residues. CDR1 and CDR2 (germline): SGHRS, YFSETQ. The sequenced CDR3 bases are TGCGCCAGCAGCTTGGTGTCGGGGAGCTCCTACGAG. This codes for CASSLVSGSSYE. The CDR3 in its entirety is CASSLVSGSSYEQYF.

Remarks on this clone: The read ends 3 residues before the CDR3 terminus; that terminus is restored from the germline J gene. V is TRBV7-2 and J is TRBJ2-7, with 7 bases aligning to TRBD1. V dropped 2 bases and J dropped 1; count of bases not matched to a gene: 5. Germline V lookup: CDR1 SGHTA, CDR2 FQGNSA. CDR3 length equals 15 residues. CDR3 loop: CASSLSRQGSYEQYF. The part of the CDR3 DNA that was read is TGTGCCAGCAGCTTAAGTAGACAGGGTTCCTACGAG.

Points on this clone: With the read ending 3 residues before the CDR3 end, the germline J gene is used to fill in that end. The V and J genes are TRBV11-2 and TRBJ1-4; D might be TRBD1 (5 bases). The CDR3 is 14 amino acids. Between the trimmed V and J ends, which lost 8 bases and 4 bases, there was a span of 14 bases. Looked up from germline, CDR1 is SGHAT and CDR2 is FQNNGV. The CDR3 sequence is CASGPVRVNEKLFF. The sequenced CDR3 bases are TGTGCCAGCGGCCCAGTCAGGGTTAATGAAAAA.

As regards this clone: From the germline J gene comes the end of the CDR3, since the read stops 3 residues before it. The V call is TRBV5-1, the J call TRBJ1-3, with 7 nucleotides matching TRBD1. This CDR3 region has 14 residues. J gave up 3 bases and V 4 bases, and 4 bases lay outside the gene matches. Germline CDR1 and CDR2: SGHRS and YFSETQ. The CDR3 DNA, read in part, is TGCGCCAGCAGCACTCGGACAGGTGGAAACACC. Translating it yields CASSTRTGGNT. In full, the CDR3 reads CASSTRTGGNTIYF.

In regard to this clone: Coverage ceases 3 residues before the CDR3 finishes, and the germline J gene fills in the end. This sequence joins TRBV7-9 and TRBJ1-6, with D perhaps matching TRBD1 (6 bases). The germline V gene has CDR1 SEHNR and CDR2 FQNEAQ (reference sequence). This CDR3 is 12 amino acids long. V was shortened by 5 bases and J by 8 bases, with 7 bases between the two germline ends. The covered CDR3 bases are TGTGCCAGCAGCAGACAGGATTCACCC. Amino acids: CASSRQDSP. The whole CDR3 protein reads CASSRQDSPLHF.

About this clone: The sequence runs out 3 residues before the end of the CDR3; the remainder is reconstructed from the germline J gene. The V and J genes are TRBV18 and TRBJ2-7, with D possibly matching TRBD1 (5 bases). CDR1 is KGHSH and CDR2 is LQKENI in the germline V gene. This CDR3 contains 12 residues. V was clipped by 5 bases and J by 5 bases, with 10 bases between them. The part of the CDR3 DNA that was read is TGTGCCAGCTCAAAGCAGGGTGACGAG. Translated: CASSKQGDE. The full-length CDR3 reads as CASSKQGDEQYF.

A word on this clone: Read data end 3 residues before the CDR3 end; the end is taken from the germline J gene. The rearrangement joins TRBV7-2 to TRBJ2-3; TRBD1 matches 9 bases. Germline V gene sequence: CDR1 SGHTA, CDR2 FQGNSA. Trimming removed 3 bases from V and 3 bases from J; junction bases left unmatched: 4. This CDR3 comprises 15 residues. CDR3 sequence: CASSFTGTGTDTQYF. The sequenced CDR3 bases are TGTGCCAGCAGCTTTACCGGGACAGGGACAGATACG.

Note on this clone: The read stops 3 residues short of the end of the CDR3; the missing end is completed from the germline J gene. The chain links TRBV5-4 to TRBJ1-6; D gene uncertain. Per the germline V gene, CDR1 is SGHNT and CDR2 is YYREEE (reference sequence). V was pared by 2 bases and J by 10 bases, with 13 bases between. The CDR3 is 14 residues long. The CDR3 is CASSFSGLRSPLHF. The part of the CDR3 DNA that was read is TGTGCCAGCAGCTTCTCTGGTTTGAGGTCACCC.

On this clone: The sequenced fragment ends 3 residues before the CDR3 boundary, so the rest is inferred from the germline J gene. The chain recombines TRBV2 with TRBJ2-5; TRBD1 is a possible D gene (6 bases). The CDR3 contains 13 residues. The germline V and J ends were trimmed by 6 bases and 4 bases, with 12 bases remaining between them. Per germline, CDR1 SNHLY and CDR2 FYNNEI. CDR3 protein: CASSPGQRETQYF. CDR3 DNA (partial): TGTGCCAGCAGCCCTGGACAGCGAGAGACC.